Below are 14 T cell receptor beta chains sequenced from a single sample in a study of identical twins. TCRdb reprocessed the 5' RACE reads with MiXCR, giving one entry per CDR3 protein. Counted here are fewer than 500,000 distinct CDR3 sequences, more than 20% occurring once; the ten biggest clones make up about 2.9%. These data were also reused for a study on T cells expressing NK-cell markers.

Specimen: CD4+ T cells sorted from blood. Receptors originate from a woman between 18 and 30 years old in good health.

This chain links TRBV5-1 with TRBJ2-7, with unresolved D. The CDR3 is made up of 13 amino acids. Germline V gives CDR1 SGHRS, CDR2 YFSETQ. V was cut by 4 bases and J by 3 bases, with 11 bases left in between. CDR3 amino acids: CASSPLMDYEQYF. The CDR3 DNA is TGCGCCAGCAGCCCCCTGATGGACTACGAGCAGTACTTC.

The rearrangement uses TRBV4-2 and TRBJ2-5; D is uncertain. The CDR3 consists of 10 residues. Germline V lookup: CDR1 LGHNA, CDR2 YNFKEQ. V was cut by 3 bases and J by 7 bases, with 3 bases left in between. Here the CDR3 DNA reads TGTGCCAGCAGCCAGGGGACCCAGTACTTC. Its translation: CASSQGTQYF.

In this sample, this clonotype turned up a few times. This chain uses TRBV6-1 with TRBJ1-4, with D uncertain. Germline V gene sequence: CDR1 MNHNS, CDR2 SASEGT. The germline V and J ends were trimmed by 5 bases and 4 bases, with 8 bases remaining between them. This CDR3 is 13 amino acids long. The DNA for the CDR3 is TGTGCCAGCAGTATTGGGAGTAATGAAAAACTGTTTTTT. Residues: CASSIGSNEKLFF.

V is TRBV4-2 and J is TRBJ2-7; 7 bases line up with TRBD1. Trimming cost V 1 base and J 6 bases; bases outside gene matches: 6. CDR3 size: 14 residues. Per the germline V gene, CDR1 is LGHNA and CDR2 is YNFKEQ. The CDR3 region is CASSQAGQGVEQYF. The CDR3 nucleotides read TGTGCCAGCAGCCAAGCAGGTCAGGGGGTCGAGCAGTACTTC.

The CDR3 coding sequence is TGTGCCTGGAGTGGTGACAGGTTCTCCTACAATGAGCAGTTCTTC. Amino acids: CAWSGDRFSYNEQFF. J is TRBJ2-1 and V is TRBV30, with TRBD1 as a possible D gene (6 bases). V lost 1 base and J lost 0, with 10 bases in between. This CDR3 has 15 residues. CDR1 GTSNPN and CDR2 SVGIG come from the germline V gene (reference sequence).

This clonotype has only a few counts. The V call is TRBV25-1, the J call TRBJ2-7; 11 bases agree with TRBD1. Germline assignment: CDR1 MGHDK and CDR2 SYGVNS. The trim removed 4 bases at V and 5 bases at J, leaving 4 bases unmatched. The CDR3 has 14 residues. The CDR3 loop reads CASSGTGGLHEQYF. CDR3 DNA sequence: TGTGCCAGCAGTGGGACAGGGGGCTTACACGAGCAGTACTTC.

V gene TRBV9 combines with J gene TRBJ1-1, with D possibly TRBD1 on 6 matching bases. Germline CDR1 SGDLS, CDR2 YYNGEE. The CDR3 is made up of 14 amino acids. Trimming took off 4 bases at V and 5 bases at J, with 15 bases between the two ends. This chain's CDR3 is CASSPETGETEAFF. The CDR3 nucleotides read TGTGCCAGCAGCCCCGAGACAGGCGAAACTGAAGCTTTCTTT.

There are many counts of this clonotype. The chain has TRBV5-1 and TRBJ1-6; the D gene is possibly TRBD1 (5 bases). Germline CDR1 SGHRS, CDR2 YFSETQ. The CDR3 extends over 15 amino acids. V was pared by 4 bases and J by 6 bases, with 14 bases between. DNA of the CDR3: TGCGCCAGCAGCGCCCGGGACGGAGTTAATTCACCCCTCCACTTT. It encodes CASSARDGVNSPLHF. The full variable domain, with the rest looked up from reference TRBV5-1 and TRBJ1-6, is KAGVTQTPRYLIKTRGQQVTLSCSPISGHRSVSWYQQTPGQGLQFLFEYFSETQRNKGNFPGRFSGRQFSNSRSEMNVSTLELGDSALYLCASSARDGVNSPLHFGNGTRLTVT.

This clonotype was detected a few times. The rearrangement uses TRBV4-3 and TRBJ2-1, with TRBD2 identical over 8 bases. J gave up 8 bases and V 3 bases, and 12 bases lay outside the gene matches. The CDR3 length is 16 residues. Germline CDR1 LGHNA, CDR2 YSLEER. The CDR3, as DNA: TGCGCCAGCAGCCAGGTCGGGCGCGGGGGGTCCTATGAGCAGTTCTTC. Translation gives CASSQVGRGGSYEQFF.

This clonotype was counted only a few times. The chain carries TRBV9 and TRBJ2-3; 10 nucleotides line up with TRBD2. Germline V gives CDR1 SGDLS, CDR2 YYNGEE. V gave up 0 bases and J gave up 5 bases; unmatched junction bases: 9. The CDR3 consists of 17 residues. The CDR3 reads CASSVDSGGAGRDTQYF. The CDR3 DNA is TGTGCCAGCAGCGTAGACAGCGGGGGGGCCGGCAGAGATACGCAGTATTTT.

This clonotype was recorded a few times. The chain joins TRBV6-1 to TRBJ2-1; 7 positions match TRBD2. The V gene's germline CDR1 is MNHNS and CDR2 SASEGT. CDR3 length equals 16 residues. V was pared by 5 bases and J by 2 bases, with 9 bases of the junction left unmatched. This chain's CDR3 is CASSPQLASTYNEQFF. The CDR3 nucleotides are TGTGCCAGCAGTCCCCAACTAGCGTCAACCTACAATGAGCAGTTCTTC.

This clonotype was observed a handful of times. This rearrangement joins TRBV12-3 or TRBV12-4 to TRBJ1-2; TRBD1 is a possible D gene (6 bases). V lost 5 bases and J 3 bases, leaving 16 bases between the germline ends. This CDR3 is built from 15 residues. DNA for the CDR3: TGTGCCAGCAGTCCCTCAGGGGCCCGACACTATGGCTACACCTTC. It encodes CASSPSGARHYGYTF.

The CDR3, as DNA: TGTGCCAGCAGTGACGCGAATTCACCCCTCCACTTT. It yields the protein CASSDANSPLHF. The rearrangement joins TRBV2 to TRBJ1-6, with unresolved D. V was pared by 3 bases and J by 7 bases, with 4 bases between. There are 12 residues in the CDR3. Looked up from germline, CDR1 is SNHLY and CDR2 is FYNNEI.

The chain joins TRBV20-1 to TRBJ1-5; D unclear. The CDR3 extends over 13 amino acids. V was shortened by 5 bases and J by 5 bases, with 13 bases between the two germline ends. The germline gives CDR1 DFQATT, CDR2 SNEGSKA (reference sequence). The CDR3 DNA reads TGCAGTGCTTTTTCCAGGCAGCATCAGCCCCAGCATTTT. Translation: CSAFSRQHQPQHF.